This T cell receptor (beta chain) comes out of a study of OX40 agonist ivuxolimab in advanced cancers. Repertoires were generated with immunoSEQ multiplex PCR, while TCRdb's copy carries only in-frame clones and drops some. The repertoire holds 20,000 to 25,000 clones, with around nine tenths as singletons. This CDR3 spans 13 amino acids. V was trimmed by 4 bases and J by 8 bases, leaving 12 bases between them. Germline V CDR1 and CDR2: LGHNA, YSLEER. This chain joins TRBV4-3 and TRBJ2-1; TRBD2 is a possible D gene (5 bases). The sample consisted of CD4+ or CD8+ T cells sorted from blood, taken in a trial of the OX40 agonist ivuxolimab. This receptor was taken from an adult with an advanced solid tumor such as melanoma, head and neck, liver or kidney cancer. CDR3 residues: CASSLPNGDEQFF. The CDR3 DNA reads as TGCGCCAGCAGCCTCCCAAACGGGGATGAGCAGTTCTTC.